Following are 31 T cell receptor beta chains from one sample sequenced in a study of T-cell reconstitution after alpha-beta-depleted transplantation in children. TCRbeta library construction was performed incorporating unique molecular identifiers. MiXCR, run by TCRdb on the PCR reads, gives a single entry per CDR3 protein. The profile covers around 450,000 distinct CDR3 sequences, with 15% to 20% appearing a single time and around 28% taken by the ten largest. This specimen consisted of PBMCs, mostly from graft donor cells, obtained 360 days after TCRalphabeta/CD19-depleted stem cell transplant. These receptors came from a boy under three years old who had a stem cell transplant for Wiskott-Aldrich syndrome, so the T cells may come from the graft donor.

J is TRBJ2-5 and V is TRBV5-1, with D tentatively TRBD2 (6 bases). This CDR3 has 14 residues. V lost 4 bases and J 1 base, leaving 11 bases between the germline ends. Germline CDR1 is SGHRS and CDR2 is YFSETQ. This chain's CDR3 is CASSRDSTQETQYF. The DNA for the CDR3 is TGCGCCAGCAGCCGGGACTCCACCCAAGAGACCCAGTACTTC.

The chain combines TRBV18 with TRBJ2-5, with 10 bases matching TRBD1. The CDR3 consists of 15 residues. Trimming at V came to 3 bases and at J to 5 bases, leaving 6 bases not matched to a gene. Germline-derived CDR1 and CDR2 are KGHSH and LQKENI. The CDR3 sequence: CASSPLGQGLETQYF. The CDR3 DNA sequence: TGTGCCAGCTCACCTTTGGGACAGGGGCTGGAGACCCAGTACTTC.

Of note for this clonotype: The junction departs from germline at one end; a sequencing error may be responsible. The rearrangement uses TRBV20-1 and TRBJ2-3; 7 nucleotides line up with TRBD2. The germline V gene has CDR1 DFQATT and CDR2 SNEGSKA (reference sequence). There are 12 residues in the CDR3. The CDR3 spells CSASHPLKLAIF. Written as DNA, the CDR3 is TGCAGTGCTTCACACCCCCTGAAACTAGCGATCTTT.

V gene TRBV7-8 combines with J gene TRBJ2-1, with D possibly being TRBD1 (6 bases). This CDR3 region has 14 residues. Germline lookup yields CDR1 SGHVS and CDR2 FQNEAQ. The ends were cut back, 5 bases at V and 0 bases at J, with 8 bases in the middle. The CDR3 coding sequence is TGTGCCAGCAGCCACAGGGTCTCCTACAATGAGCAGTTCTTC. Its protein is CASSHRVSYNEQFF.

This clonotype came up once. This chain links TRBV30 with TRBJ2-2; the D gene is possibly TRBD2 (5 bases). V lost 4 bases and J lost 6, with 18 bases in between. The germline gives CDR1 GTSNPN, CDR2 SVGIG (reference sequence). This CDR3 region has 15 residues. The CDR3 region has the DNA TGTGCCTGGACCCTGAAGAGGGTTTGGGCCGGGGAGCTGTTTTTT. It yields the protein CAWTLKRVWAGELFF. Complete variable domain (other parts from reference TRBV30 and TRBJ2-2): SQTIHQWPATLVQPVGSPLSLECTVEGTSNPNLYWYRQAAGRGLQLLFYSVGIGQISSEVPQNLSASRPQDRQFILSSKKLLLSDSGFYLCAWTLKRVWAGELFFGEGSRLTVL.

This clonotype was observed a handful of times. This CDR3 reads CASSPQRGGIGELFF. CDR3 DNA sequence: TGTGCCAGCAGCCCTCAGCGGGGGGGAATCGGGGAGCTGTTTTTT. V usage is TRBV7-2 and J usage is TRBJ2-2; 10 bases fit TRBD2. V lost 5 bases to trimming and J lost 7 bases; unmatched junction nucleotides: 7. Germline V CDR1 and CDR2: SGHTA, FQGNSA. This CDR3 is built from 15 residues.

This clonotype has just a few counts. This chain uses TRBV10-3 with TRBJ2-7; 12 nucleotides align to TRBD2. CDR1 and CDR2 (germline): ENHRY, SYGVKD. The V and J ends lost 8 bases and 4 bases, in that order; junction bases with no gene match: 0. This CDR3 contains 12 residues. DNA of the CDR3: TGTGCCATCGGACTAGCGGGATACGAGCAGTACTTC. Its translation: CAIGLAGYEQYF.

The chain couples TRBV7-2 to TRBJ2-2; no clear D gene. The CDR3 consists of 15 residues. Trimming left V 5 bases short and J 5 bases short, with 15 bases between. Germline lookup yields CDR1 SGHTA and CDR2 FQGNSA. CDR3 bases: TGTGCCAGCAGCCTAACCTTAGCCGGGACCGGGGAGCTGTTTTTT. This translates into CASSLTLAGTGELFF.

A few counts support this clonotype. The genes are TRBV11-2 and TRBJ2-3; 8 nucleotides line up with TRBD2. The J segment lost 1 base and the V segment lost 7 bases, leaving 13 bases of the junction unmatched. This CDR3 contains 17 residues. Germline V lookup: CDR1 SGHAT, CDR2 FQNNGV. CDR3 nucleotide sequence: TGTGCCAGCAACCTACACGTTAGCGGGACCGGCACAGATACGCAGTATTTT. Its translation is CASNLHVSGTGTDTQYF.

This clonotype was observed many times. The rearrangement uses TRBV5-6 and TRBJ2-3, with a possible D match to TRBD2 (5 bases). Deletions cut 0 bases from V and 1 base from J, with 12 bases between. This CDR3 has 16 amino acids. In germline, CDR1 is SGHDT, CDR2 YYEEEE. For the CDR3, the DNA is TGTGCCAGCAGCTTGGCGATACTAGGGCGCACAGATACGCAGTATTTT. As protein: CASSLAILGRTDTQYF.

The chain combines TRBV6-2 or TRBV6-3 with TRBJ2-1, with unresolved D. There are 15 residues in the CDR3. The germline V and J ends were trimmed by 7 bases and 14 bases, with 27 bases remaining between them. Germline assignment: CDR1 MNHEY and CDR2 SVGEGT. The CDR3 sequence is CASNHWPGRNLRKFF. DNA of the CDR3: TGTGCCAGCAACCACTGGCCGGGTCGTAATCTTCGGAAGTTCTTC.

The sample holds a few counts of this clonotype. The CDR3: CAISTPGPGEKLFF. The CDR3, as DNA: TGTGCCATCAGCACCCCCGGGCCGGGGGAAAAACTGTTTTTT. The rearrangement joins TRBV10-3 to TRBJ1-4, with D unresolved. CDR3 length: 14 amino acids. Germline-derived CDR1 and CDR2 are ENHRY and SYGVKD. The germline V and J ends were trimmed by 6 bases and 8 bases, with 16 bases remaining between them.

This clonotype was seen a few times. The chain links TRBV27 to TRBJ1-5; D gene uncertain. Germline V CDR1 and CDR2: MNHEY, SMNVEV (reference sequence). The CDR3 covers 14 residues. V was shortened by 2 bases and J by 0 bases, with 5 bases between the two germline ends. The CDR3 DNA follows: TGTGCCAGCAGTTTAGAGTATAGCAATCAGCCCCAGCATTTT. This sequence encodes CASSLEYSNQPQHF.

This clonotype was found a few times. The chain carries TRBV11-2 and TRBJ2-7, with TRBD1 matching over 11 bases. This CDR3 spans 14 amino acids. The ends lost 5 bases at V and 5 bases at J; junction bases unmatched: 5. Germline V gene data show CDR1 as SGHAT and CDR2 as FQNNGV. The CDR3 loop reads CASSLGTGGHEQYF. Written as DNA, the CDR3 is TGTGCCAGCAGCCTTGGGACAGGGGGTCACGAGCAGTACTTC. Together with reference TRBV11-2 and TRBJ2-7, the CDR3 gives the full variable domain: EAGVAQSPRYKIIEKRQSVAFWCNPISGHATLYWYQQILGQGPKLLIQFQNNGVVDDSQLPKDRFSAERLKGVDSTLKIQPAKLEDSAVYLCASSLGTGGHEQYFGPGTRLTVT.

A few counts support this clonotype. CDR3 sequence reads: CSASTSGASTDTQYF. The DNA of the CDR3 is TGCAGTGCTAGTACTAGCGGAGCTAGCACAGATACGCAGTATTTT. The V call is TRBV20-1, the J call TRBJ2-3, with TRBD2 matching 8 bases. The CDR3 runs 15 residues. V was pared by 3 bases and J by 0 bases, with 5 bases of the junction left unmatched. The germline V gene has CDR1 DFQATT and CDR2 SNEGSKA (reference sequence).

The chain has TRBV18 and TRBJ1-5; D is unresolved. The CDR3 extends over 15 amino acids. Trimming took 3 bases from V and 4 from J, leaving 13 bases between them. Germline V gene data show CDR1 as KGHSH and CDR2 as LQKENI. The CDR3 nucleotides read TGTGCCAGCTCACCCGCGACGGACGGTAATCAGCCCCAGCATTTT. As protein: CASSPATDGNQPQHF.

This clonotype has a handful of counts. V is TRBV7-9 and J is TRBJ2-3; 7 bases map to TRBD1. In germline, CDR1 is SEHNR, CDR2 FQNEAQ (reference sequence). J was trimmed by 3 bases and V by 3 bases; bases with no gene match: 3. The length of the CDR3 is 14 residues. CDR3 sequence (DNA): TGTGCCAGCAGCTTCGGGACAGATACAGATACGCAGTATTTT. Its protein product is CASSFGTDTDTQYF.

This clonotype was counted between two and nine times. V usage is TRBV24-1 and J usage is TRBJ2-1, with D hard to call. In germline, CDR1 is KGHDR, CDR2 SFDVKD. This CDR3 is 16 amino acids long. Trimming left V 4 bases short and J 0 bases short, with 12 bases between. The DNA of the CDR3 is TGTGCCACCAGTGACGCCGACGGAAACTCCTACAATGAGCAGTTCTTC. It yields the protein CATSDADGNSYNEQFF.

The chain has TRBV29-1 and TRBJ1-2; D possibly corresponds to TRBD1 (5 bases). CDR1 is SQVTM, CDR2 ANQGSEA, per germline. V was cut by 7 bases and J by 8 bases, with 11 bases left in between. This CDR3 has 10 residues. CDR3 residues: CSGDYMGYTF. Here the CDR3 DNA reads TGCAGCGGGGACTACATGGGCTACACCTTC.

This clonotype has a handful of counts. V gene TRBV28 combines with J gene TRBJ2-5; 8 nucleotides match TRBD1. Germline CDR1 is MDHEN and CDR2 is SYDVKM. The trim removed 5 bases at V and 5 bases at J, leaving 7 bases unmatched. This CDR3 comprises 14 residues. The CDR3 region is CASSPPDRAETQYF. The CDR3 DNA reads as TGTGCCAGCAGTCCTCCGGACAGGGCGGAGACCCAGTACTTC.

This chain uses TRBV12-3 or TRBV12-4 with TRBJ2-2; a weak D match, TRBD1 (5 bases). The CDR3 spans 14 residues. V was shortened by 6 bases and J by 3 bases, with 11 bases between the two germline ends. The CDR3 nucleotides are TGTGCCAGCAGCATTAGACAGTACACCGGGGAGCTGTTTTTT. Translation: CASSIRQYTGELFF.

This clonotype occurred a few times. J is TRBJ2-1 and V is TRBV7-8; D possibly corresponds to TRBD1 (5 bases). Deletions cut 1 base from V and 4 bases from J, with 14 bases between. There are 16 residues in the CDR3. Germline V gene sequence: CDR1 SGHVS, CDR2 FQNEAQ. The CDR3 coding sequence is TGTGCCAGCAGCTTAGTCTTAGGGGAACGGTACAATGAGCAGTTCTTC. This sequence encodes CASSLVLGERYNEQFF.

The V gene is TRBV21-1, the J gene TRBJ2-7. TRBV21-1 is a pseudogene locus. CDR3 length equals 11 residues. CDR3 bases: TGTGCCAGCAGCGCCTTACTAAAATCGAACTTC. This translates into CASSALLKSNF.

V gene TRBV5-1 combines with J gene TRBJ2-5; the D call may be TRBD1 or TRBD2 (5 bases each). This CDR3 comprises 12 residues. CDR1 SGHRS and CDR2 YFSETQ come from the germline V gene. The V gene lost 8 bases and the J gene lost 5 bases, with 13 bases spanning the gap. The CDR3 DNA is TGCGCCAGTCGGGACCCCGCGGAGACCCAGTACTTC. This sequence encodes CASRDPAETQYF.

This clonotype showed up just a few times. V is TRBV4-3 and J is TRBJ1-4, with TRBD1 identical over 7 bases. Germline V gene data show CDR1 as LGHNA and CDR2 as YSLEER. The CDR3 runs 17 residues. V was pared by 1 base and J by 4 bases, with 9 bases of the junction left unmatched. CDR3 DNA sequence: TGCGCCAGCAGCCAAGGGGCCGACAGGGTGGGTAATGAAAAACTGTTTTTT. As protein: CASSQGADRVGNEKLFF.

This clonotype has more than one count but fewer than ten. The chain combines TRBV21-1 with TRBJ2-7. TRBV21-1 is noted as a pseudogene. CDR3 length: 14 residues. The CDR3 DNA follows: TGTGCCAGCAGCATGAAGACGGTTCCCTACGAGCAGTACTTC. This sequence encodes CASSMKTVPYEQYF.

The V gene is TRBV12-3 or TRBV12-4, the J gene TRBJ2-3, with TRBD2 as a possible D gene (6 bases). Trimming took off 1 base at V and 2 bases at J, with 13 bases between the two ends. This CDR3 is built from 16 residues. This CDR3 reads CASSLGAGGVTDTQYF. The CDR3 region has the DNA TGTGCCAGCAGTTTAGGTGCAGGAGGGGTCACAGATACGCAGTATTTT.

This clonotype was observed a handful of times. In nucleotides, the CDR3 is TGTGCCAGCAGTTACATGGGGGTTATATCCCAAGAGACCCAGTACTTC. It codes for CASSYMGVISQETQYF. The chain links TRBV6-5 to TRBJ2-5; D possibly matches TRBD1 or TRBD2 (5 bases each). Per germline, CDR1 MNHEY and CDR2 SVGAGI. This CDR3 region has 16 residues. Trimming cost V 2 bases and J 1 base, with 14 bases left between them.

This clonotype was seen at least ten times. This CDR3 is CASSLVAGGGNEQFF. CDR3 sequence (DNA): TGTGCCAGCAGCCTTGTAGCGGGAGGGGGCAATGAGCAGTTCTTC. The V and J genes are TRBV7-2 and TRBJ2-1; 11 bases map to TRBD2. CDR3 length equals 15 residues. The V and J ends lost 5 bases and 6 bases, in that order; junction bases with no gene match: 6. CDR1 and CDR2 (germline): SGHTA, FQGNSA.

There are a few counts of this clonotype. This chain uses TRBV15 with TRBJ1-5; D is uncertain. The CDR3 consists of 14 residues. V lost 1 base and J 3 bases, leaving 7 bases between the germline ends. Germline V gives CDR1 LNHNV, CDR2 YYDKDF (reference sequence). Written as DNA, the CDR3 is TGTGCCACCAGCAGAGCCGGACCCAATCAGCCCCAGCATTTT. Translated, it gives CATSRAGPNQPQHF.

This clonotype was recorded many times. In nucleotides, the CDR3 is TGTGCCAGCAGTTACTCTGGCAGGTCCTACGAGCAGTACTTC. Translating gives CASSYSGRSYEQYF. V gene TRBV6-5 combines with J gene TRBJ2-7; D is undetermined. Trimming cost V 0 bases and J 1 base, with 7 bases left between them. The CDR3 covers 14 residues. Looked up from germline, CDR1 is MNHEY and CDR2 is SVGAGI.